The clone carrying this T cell receptor (beta chain) has just one count. The sample originates from a study of blood T cell repertoires in COVID-19. About the research overall: There were acute and convalescent COVID-19 samples, and they came from the United States, Italy and Spain. T cells, B-cell-depleted T cells, or PBMCs provided the cDNA or gDNA that served as material.

The authors' processing: Estimates of nucleated cell counts were drawn from the amplification of reference gene primers. Measured with immunoSEQ multiplex PCR; TCRdb has only the in-frame clones, and not every one. The V and J calls and the clone size are those of that table, but D and trimming were determined from the DNA. The sample contains some 170,000 clones, about 88% of which appear only once. This CDR3 comprises 14 residues. Trimming cost V 6 bases and J 1 base, with 13 bases left between them. Germline lookup yields CDR1 MDHEN and CDR2 SYDVKM. Sequencing input: peripheral blood. The clonotype originates from a woman of 80 years or more with acute or convalescent COVID-19. The chain uses TRBV28 and TRBJ2-7, with a possible D match to TRBD1 (6 bases). For the CDR3, the DNA is TGTGCCAGCAGACCGGACAGAATGTCCTACGAGCAGTACTTC. Its translation: CASRPDRMSYEQYF.